A selection of T cell receptor beta chains follows, all from one sample in a study of cytomegalovirus exposure and HLA in healthy donors. The protocol was immunoSEQ multiplex PCR, while the TCRdb copy is restricted to in-frame clones and leaves out a portion. The sample includes some 90,000 clones, over 60% of them seen just once. The material sequenced was PBMCs. These receptors all come from a female donor in good health and CMV-seronegative. Each CDR3 is given without its conserved first and last residue.

v_call,j_call,cdr3_aa
TRBV6-5,TRBJ2-3,ASSFKRGGRDTQY
TRBV7-2,TRBJ2-7,ASSRASDRSSYEQY
TRBV7-3,TRBJ1-1,ASSSMPGGVMNTEAF
TRBV28,TRBJ2-7,ASSFFRIYEQY
TRBV18,TRBJ2-2,ASSPFGEEWRGRYSNTGELF
TRBV28,TRBJ1-5,ASTHRGRAASPQH
TRBV30,TRBJ2-5,AGAPGLRGQETQY
TRBV2,TRBJ1-2,ASSPDRGGSSYGYT
TRBV5-5,TRBJ1-5,ASSPTGGGNQPQH
TRBV15,TRBJ1-2,ATSRNHQDGYT
TRBV28,TRBJ2-3,ASGGGSTDTQY
TRBV9,TRBJ1-2,ASSGGGRGPYGYT
TRBV6-4,TRBJ2-3,ASSEGTSGGADTQY
TRBV29-1,TRBJ2-1,SVVRMSGVVVNEQF
TRBV27,TRBJ2-3,ASCDRGHVDTQY
TRBV5-6,TRBJ1-1,ASSSVDREAD
TRBV11-2,TRBJ2-7,ASSPPGGRIDRYEQY
TRBV5-6,TRBJ2-5,ASSLRSGLYQETQY
TRBV28,TRBJ1-5,ASSFGGRGGNQPQH
TRBV7-9,TRBJ1-1,ASSLIRGNTEAF
TRBV21-1,TRBJ1-1,ASSKEPRAWNTEAF
TRBV6-6,TRBJ2-7,ASSPDRDFHEQY
TRBV7-9,TRBJ1-2,ASSFEFGGQYGYT
TRBV27,TRBJ2-7,ASSSSPRGEQY
TRBV29-1,TRBJ2-1,SVLRDFRNNEQF
TRBV13,TRBJ1-5,ASSLGLGDIQPQH
TRBV30,TRBJ1-1,ACDRSMNTEAF
TRBV4-3,TRBJ1-1,ASSQGQWTNTEAF
TRBV6-5,TRBJ2-7,ATQGDGDEQY
TRBV9,TRBJ2-1,ASSVVSTSAYNEQF
TRBV6-5,TRBJ2-5,ASSYQGARETQY
TRBV2,TRBJ1-4,ASMTGFFEKLF
TRBV5-4,TRBJ1-2,ASSGGNYGYT
TRBV10-3,TRBJ2-2,AISESNSPIAGELF
TRBV5-6,TRBJ2-3,ASSLRWLRGATDTQY
TRBV28,TRBJ2-7,ASSSQGWDYEQY
TRBV4-3,TRBJ1-2,ASSRNTGDGYGYT
TRBV20-1,TRBJ2-1,SADFYNEQF
TRBV5-1,TRBJ2-7,ASADREGAYEQY
TRBV27,TRBJ1-1,ASRARPGQFFSEAF
TRBV28,TRBJ1-3,ASSLGTGFGNTIY
TRBV5-1,TRBJ1-1,ASSLEEGGNTEAF
TRBV5-1,TRBJ2-7,ASSLDPSSGGQGEQY
TRBV2,TRBJ1-2,ASSEGALVNYGYT
TRBV5-1,TRBJ2-2,ASSEFPGQGANGELF
TRBV4-1,TRBJ2-3,ASSQTPPAGGGGTDTQY
TRBV15,TRBJ1-3,ATSRVADRQGSGNTIY
TRBV2,TRBJ1-5,ASSQNLRQPQH
TRBV28,TRBJ2-7,ASSENRDEQY
TRBV6-5,TRBJ1-2,ASSLAPFGYGYT
TRBV6-4,TRBJ2-1,ATSRGTLRNEQF
TRBV5-1,TRBJ2-1,ASSLGDRGDNEQF
TRBV2,TRBJ1-1,ASASPQGRNTEAF